This entry features one T cell receptor (beta chain) sequence. The germline V gene has CDR1 SGHRS and CDR2 YFSETQ. The ends were cut back, 2 bases at V and 5 bases at J, with 7 bases in the middle. This CDR3 has 12 amino acids. The data are from a study of T-cell reconstitution after alpha-beta-depleted transplantation in children. A TCRbeta library incorporating unique molecular identifiers was prepared. TCRdb processed the PCR reads anew with MiXCR; each CDR3 protein has one entry. The sample lists some 590,000 distinct CDR3 sequences; under 12% were seen once. This sequence was found in a human donor who donated a stem cell graft to a child with acute myeloid leukemia. The V call is TRBV5-1, the J call TRBJ2-5; D is ambiguous. Sequenced here: PBMCs from the stem cell graft donor, sampled from the stem cell graft. Here the CDR3 DNA reads TGCGCCAGCAGCTTCAATTGGGAGACCCAGTACTTC. Amino acid sequence: CASSFNWETQYF. Filled out from reference TRBV5-1 and TRBJ2-5, the complete variable domain reads KAGVTQTPRYLIKTRGQQVTLSCSPISGHRSVSWYQQTPGQGLQFLFEYFSETQRNKGNFPGRFSGRQFSNSRSEMNVSTLELGDSALYLCASSFNWETQYFGPGTRLLVL.